This TCR beta chain was identified in a study of PD-1 blockade in mismatch repair-deficient tumors. Assay used: immunoSEQ multiplex PCR; TCRdb lists only in-frame clones, some missing. Of approximately 110,000 clones listed, over 60% are singletons. A single count supports this clone. This specimen consisted of peripheral blood, obtained 60 weeks after starting pembrolizumab. The receptor's source is an adult with mismatch repair-deficient cancer.

The chain's CDR3 is CASSEHREFSNEKLFF. The DNA for the CDR3 is TGTGCCAGCAGTGAACACAGGGAGTTTTCGAATGAAAAACTGTTTTTT. The chain recombines TRBV6-1 with TRBJ1-4; D perhaps matches TRBD1 (6 bases). The V gene lost 2 bases and the J gene lost 5 bases, with 15 bases spanning the gap. Germline assignment: CDR1 MNHNS and CDR2 SASEGT. The CDR3 spans 16 residues.